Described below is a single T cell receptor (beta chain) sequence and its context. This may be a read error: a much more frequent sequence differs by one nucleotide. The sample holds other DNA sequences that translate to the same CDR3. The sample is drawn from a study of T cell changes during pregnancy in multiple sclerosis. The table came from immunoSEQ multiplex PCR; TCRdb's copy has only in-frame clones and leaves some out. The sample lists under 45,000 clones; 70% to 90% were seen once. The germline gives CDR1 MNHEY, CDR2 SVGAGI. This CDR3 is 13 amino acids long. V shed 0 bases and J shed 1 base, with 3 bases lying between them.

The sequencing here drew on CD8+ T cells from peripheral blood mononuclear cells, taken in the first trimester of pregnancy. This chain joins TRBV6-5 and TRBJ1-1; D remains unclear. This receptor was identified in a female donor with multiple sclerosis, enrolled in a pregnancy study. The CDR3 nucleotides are TGTGCCAGCAGTTACTCCCAGAACACTGAAGCTTTCTTT. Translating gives CASSYSQNTEAFF.